These T cell receptor beta chains were read from a single sample in a study of identical twins. TCRdb reprocessed the 5' RACE reads via MiXCR and lists one record per CDR3 protein. The sample carries roughly 750,000 distinct CDR3 sequences, less than 25% recorded once. These same records also appear under a second study, on T cells expressing NK-cell markers.

The sequenced sample was PBMCs. These receptors all stem from a woman younger than 35 in good health. CDR3s include the opening cysteine and the closing phenylalanine or tryptophan. The D gene is left open where the match is weak. Size is omitted from some rows. Given values are once, few, many or a class for expanded clones.

v_call,clone_size,d_call,j_call,cdr3_aa,cdr3_nt
TRBV10-2,.,.,TRBJ2-2,CASSPRVVGELFF,TGCGCCAGCAGTCCCAGGGTCGTCGGGGAGCTGTTTTTT
TRBV20-1,.,.,TRBJ1-6,CSARDPHRTPLHF,TGCAGTGCTAGGGACCCCCACAGAACACCCCTCCACTTT
TRBV10-3,few,.,TRBJ2-7,CAITDREQYF,TGTGCCATCACCGACCGCGAGCAGTACTTC
TRBV10-3,many,.,TRBJ2-1,CAISDFPTDRASQFF,TGTGCCATCAGTGATTTTCCGACTGATAGGGCATCTCAGTTCTTC
TRBV6-2/TRBV6-3,many,.,TRBJ2-1,CASSYEGDPPSEQFF,TGTGCCAGCAGTTATGAAGGGGACCCACCCAGTGAGCAGTTCTTC
TRBV9,.,.,TRBJ2-2,CASSVRSLPGGGELFF,TGTGCCAGCAGCGTACGCAGTCTCCCCGGGGGCGGGGAGCTGTTTTTT
TRBV5-1,few,TRBD1,TRBJ1-1,CASSASPRGTEAFF,TGCGCCAGCAGCGCCTCGCCCAGGGGGACTGAAGCTTTCTTT
TRBV5-1,.,.,TRBJ2-3,CASSLGQAVDTQYF,TGCGCCAGCAGCTTGGGGCAGGCGGTAGATACGCAGTATTTT
TRBV10-3,.,.,TRBJ2-1,CAISPAMAVEQFF,TGTGCCATCAGCCCCGCGATGGCGGTAGAGCAGTTCTTC
TRBV28,.,.,TRBJ2-3,CASSGRSGTDTQYF,TGTGCCAGCAGCGGGCGGTCGGGCACAGATACGCAGTATTTT
TRBV5-1,few,TRBD2,TRBJ2-3,CASSLGSTSGAHTDTQYF,TGCGCCAGCAGCTTGGGTTCGACTAGCGGGGCTCACACAGATACGCAGTATTTT
TRBV20-1,few,.,TRBJ1-6,CSASGDQNSPLHF,TGCAGTGCGTCGGGGGACCAGAATTCACCCCTCCACTTT
TRBV18,many,.,TRBJ2-1,CASSPTDYNEQFF,TGTGCCAGCTCACCAACAGATTACAATGAGCAGTTCTTC
TRBV28,.,.,TRBJ2-5,CASSSPGPLRETQYF,TGTGCCAGCAGTAGTCCGGGCCCCCTCCGGGAGACCCAGTACTTC
TRBV11-3,few,.,TRBJ1-6,CASSLALTSSYNSPLHF,TGTGCCAGCAGCTTAGCCCTGACGAGCTCCTATAATTCACCCCTCCACTTT
TRBV10-2,few,.,TRBJ2-5,CASRRGSSGGETQYF,TGCGCCAGCAGGAGGGGGAGTAGCGGAGGGGAGACCCAGTACTTC
TRBV5-1,.,TRBD1,TRBJ2-1,CASSPGQGPGEQFF,TGCGCCAGCAGCCCCGGACAGGGTCCGGGTGAGCAGTTCTTC
TRBV12-3/TRBV12-4,.,TRBD2,TRBJ2-1,CASRSGGIMEFF,TGTGCCAGCAGGTCGGGAGGCATAATGGAGTTCTTC
TRBV12-3/TRBV12-4,.,.,TRBJ2-1,CASSLGIRLHDEQFF,TGTGCCAGCAGTTTAGGCATCCGCCTACACGATGAGCAGTTCTTC
TRBV20-1,.,TRBD2,TRBJ2-1,CSAQSGGLDNEQFF,TGCAGTGCCCAGAGCGGGGGGCTCGACAATGAGCAGTTCTTC
TRBV20-1,few,.,TRBJ1-4,CSARDLPGRSNEKLFF,TGCAGTGCTAGAGATCTCCCAGGCAGATCAAATGAAAAACTGTTTTTT
TRBV12-3/TRBV12-4,many,.,TRBJ1-6,CASTLEGGHSPLHF,TGTGCCAGCACCCTGGAGGGAGGGCATTCACCCCTCCACTTT
TRBV20-1,.,TRBD1,TRBJ1-6,CSAPGQWGGSPLHF,TGCAGTGCGCCGGGACAGTGGGGTGGTTCACCCCTCCACTTT
TRBV24-1,.,TRBD2,TRBJ2-1,CATSRAGAGYNEQFF,TGTGCCACCAGCCGAGCGGGAGCGGGTTACAATGAGCAGTTCTTC
TRBV7-6,.,.,TRBJ2-2,CASARRDPRSSGELFF,TGTGCCAGCGCTCGCCGGGACCCCAGGTCGTCCGGGGAGCTGTTTTTT
TRBV4-3,few,.,TRBJ2-7,CASSQNKNRGSYEQYF,TGCGCCAGCAGCCAAAATAAGAACCGGGGCTCCTACGAGCAGTACTTC
TRBV20-1,few,TRBD1,TRBJ1-2,CSALNEDRGGYGYTF,TGCAGTGCTCTTAACGAGGACAGGGGAGGCTATGGCTACACCTTC
TRBV7-2,.,.,TRBJ2-7,CASSFRQTYEQYF,TGTGCCAGCAGCTTTCGCCAGACCTACGAGCAGTACTTC
TRBV12-3/TRBV12-4,.,TRBD2,TRBJ2-1,CASRKREVVYEQFF,TGTGCCAGCAGGAAGCGGGAGGTTGTCTATGAGCAGTTCTTC
TRBV12-3/TRBV12-4,few,.,TRBJ1-5,CASSASGGLNQPQHF,TGTGCCAGCAGTGCCTCCGGGGGGCTCAATCAGCCCCAGCATTTT